The source of this T cell receptor (beta chain) is a study of T cell repertoires in cytomegalovirus infection. Study as a whole: CMV epitopes, recently identified HLA-C-restricted and well-studied HLA-B-restricted, were used. CMV infection and matching HLA type were both indicated by public TCR beta signatures.

TCRdb re-analysed the reads in MiXCR, keeping a single row per CDR3 protein. The table has hundreds of thousands of distinct CDR3 sequences, approximately 42% seen once. Study conclusions and caveats: Predominance within the ex vivo response was attributable to HLA-C-restricted CMV-specific TCR beta clonotypes.

The germline V gene encodes CDR1 SNHLY and CDR2 FYNNEI. The CDR3 is 15 residues long. Trimming stripped 8 bases from V and 1 base from J, with 15 bases between. Remarks on this clonotype: Its antigen is not known.

This specimen consisted of cultured PBMCs, obtained from culture after CMV antigen stimulation. The TCR comes from a human donor in good health (CMV status not recorded). Some clones in this sample may be carry-over from other donors' samples. The chain carries TRBV2 and TRBJ2-4; maybe TRBD1 (6 bases). The CDR3 coding sequence is TGTGCCAGCCGGTCGAGGACAGTCGCCAAAAACATTCAGTACTTC. Translating gives CASRSRTVAKNIQYF.